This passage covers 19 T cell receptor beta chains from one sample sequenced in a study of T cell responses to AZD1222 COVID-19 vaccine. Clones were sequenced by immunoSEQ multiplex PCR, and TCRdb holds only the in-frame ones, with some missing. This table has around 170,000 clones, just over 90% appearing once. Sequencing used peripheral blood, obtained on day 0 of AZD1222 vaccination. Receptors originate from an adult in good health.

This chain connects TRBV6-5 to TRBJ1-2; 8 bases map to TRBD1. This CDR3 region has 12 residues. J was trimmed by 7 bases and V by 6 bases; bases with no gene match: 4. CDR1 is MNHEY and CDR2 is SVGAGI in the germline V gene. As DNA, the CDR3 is TGTGCCAGCAGACCCGGGACAGGTGGCTACACCTTC. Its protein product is CASRPGTGGYTF.

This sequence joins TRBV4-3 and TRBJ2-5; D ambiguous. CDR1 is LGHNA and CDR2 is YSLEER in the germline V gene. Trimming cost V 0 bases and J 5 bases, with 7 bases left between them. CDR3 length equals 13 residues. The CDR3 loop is CASSQDRRETQYF. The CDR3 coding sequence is TGCGCCAGCAGCCAAGATCGGCGGGAGACCCAGTACTTC.

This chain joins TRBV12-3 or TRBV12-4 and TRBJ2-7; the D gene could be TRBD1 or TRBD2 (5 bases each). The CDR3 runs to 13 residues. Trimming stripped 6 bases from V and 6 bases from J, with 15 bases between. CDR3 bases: TGTGCCAGCAGCCCCATCGGGGCCGGCGAGCAGTACTTC. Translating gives CASSPIGAGEQYF.

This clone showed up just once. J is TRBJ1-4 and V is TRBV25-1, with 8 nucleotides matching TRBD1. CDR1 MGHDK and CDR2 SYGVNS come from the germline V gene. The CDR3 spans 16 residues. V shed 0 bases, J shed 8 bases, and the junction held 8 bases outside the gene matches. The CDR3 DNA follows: TGTGCCAGCAGTGAATATCCGATCAGGGGGCGAGAAAAACTGTTTTTT. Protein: CASSEYPIRGREKLFF.

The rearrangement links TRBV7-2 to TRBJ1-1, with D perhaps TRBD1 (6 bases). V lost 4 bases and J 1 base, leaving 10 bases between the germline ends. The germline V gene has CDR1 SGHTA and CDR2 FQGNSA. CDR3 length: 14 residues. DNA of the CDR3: TGTGCCAGCAGCTCGGGACAAACGAACACTGAAGCTTTCTTT. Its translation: CASSSGQTNTEAFF.

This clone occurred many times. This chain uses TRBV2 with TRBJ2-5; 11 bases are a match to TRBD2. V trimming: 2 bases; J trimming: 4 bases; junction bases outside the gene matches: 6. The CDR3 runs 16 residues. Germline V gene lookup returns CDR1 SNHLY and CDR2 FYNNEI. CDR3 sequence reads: CASSESLAGGLETQYF. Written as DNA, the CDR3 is TGTGCCAGCAGTGAATCCCTAGCGGGGGGTTTAGAGACCCAGTACTTC.

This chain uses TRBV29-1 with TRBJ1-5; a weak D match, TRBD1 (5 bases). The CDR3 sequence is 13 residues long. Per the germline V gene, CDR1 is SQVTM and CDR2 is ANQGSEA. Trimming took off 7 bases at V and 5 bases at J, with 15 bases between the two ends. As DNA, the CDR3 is TGCAGCGCTCGGGACGGCACCTATCAGCCCCAGCATTTT. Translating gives CSARDGTYQPQHF.

The CDR3 here is CASREMGRGAKNIQYF. The CDR3 bases are TGTGCCAGCAGGGAAATGGGGCGGGGAGCCAAAAACATTCAGTACTTC. The chain has TRBV28 and TRBJ2-4; tentative D call: TRBD2 (6 bases). The germline V gene has CDR1 MDHEN and CDR2 SYDVKM. Trimming took 6 bases from V and 0 from J, leaving 15 bases between them. The CDR3 length is 16 residues.

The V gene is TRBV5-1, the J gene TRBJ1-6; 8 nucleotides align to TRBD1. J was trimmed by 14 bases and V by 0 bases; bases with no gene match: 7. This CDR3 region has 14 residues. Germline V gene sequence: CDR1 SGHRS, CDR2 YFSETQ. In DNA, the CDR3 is TGCGCCAGCAGCTTGGAAGGACAGGGAGAGTCCCTCCACTTT. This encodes CASSLEGQGESLHF. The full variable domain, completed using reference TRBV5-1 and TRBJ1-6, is KAGVTQTPRYLIKTRGQQVTLSCSPISGHRSVSWYQQTPGQGLQFLFEYFSETQRNKGNFPGRFSGRQFSNSRSEMNVSTLELGDSALYLCASSLEGQGESLHFGNGTRLTVT.

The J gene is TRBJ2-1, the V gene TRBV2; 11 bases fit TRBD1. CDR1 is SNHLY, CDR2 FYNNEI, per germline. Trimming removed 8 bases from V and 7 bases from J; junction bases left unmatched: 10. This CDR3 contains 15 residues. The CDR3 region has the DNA TGTGCCAGCCCCTCAGGACAGGGGGCAAGAAATGAGCAGTTCTTC. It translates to CASPSGQGARNEQFF.

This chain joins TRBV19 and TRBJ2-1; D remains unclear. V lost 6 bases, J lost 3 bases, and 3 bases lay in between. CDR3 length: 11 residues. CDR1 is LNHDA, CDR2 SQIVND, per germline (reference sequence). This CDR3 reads CASRDYNEQFF. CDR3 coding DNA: TGTGCCAGTAGGGACTACAATGAGCAGTTCTTC. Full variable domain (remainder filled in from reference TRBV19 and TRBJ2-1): DGGITQSPKYLFRKEGQNVTLSCEQNLNHDAMYWYRQDPGQGLRLIYYSQIVNDFQKGDIAEGYSVSREKKESFPLTVTSAQKNPTAFYLCASRDYNEQFFGPGTRLTVL.

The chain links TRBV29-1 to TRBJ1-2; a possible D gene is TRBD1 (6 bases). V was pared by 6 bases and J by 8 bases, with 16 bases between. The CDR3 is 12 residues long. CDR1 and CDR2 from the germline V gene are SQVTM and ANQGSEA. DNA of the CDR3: TGCAGCGTGAAGATCGGTCAGGGGGGCTACACCTTC. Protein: CSVKIGQGGYTF.

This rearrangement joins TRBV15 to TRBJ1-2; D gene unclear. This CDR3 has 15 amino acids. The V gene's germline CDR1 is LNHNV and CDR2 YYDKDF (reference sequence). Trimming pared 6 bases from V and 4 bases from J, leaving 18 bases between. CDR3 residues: CATRLGGTNLYGYTF. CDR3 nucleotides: TGTGCCACCAGGCTTGGTGGAACGAACCTCTATGGCTACACCTTC.

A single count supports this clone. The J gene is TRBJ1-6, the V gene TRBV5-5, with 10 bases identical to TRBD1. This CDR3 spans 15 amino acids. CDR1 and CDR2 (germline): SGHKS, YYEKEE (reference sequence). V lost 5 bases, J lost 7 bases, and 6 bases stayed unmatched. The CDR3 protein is CASSLPGQGNSPLHF. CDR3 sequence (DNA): TGTGCCAGCAGTCTGCCGGGACAGGGGAATTCACCCCTCCACTTT. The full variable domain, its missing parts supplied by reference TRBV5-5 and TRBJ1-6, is DAGVTQSPTHLIKTRGQQVTLRCSPISGHKSVSWYQQVLGQGPQFIFQYYEKEERGRGNFPDRFSARQFPNYSSELNVNALLLGDSALYLCASSLPGQGNSPLHFGNGTRLTVT.

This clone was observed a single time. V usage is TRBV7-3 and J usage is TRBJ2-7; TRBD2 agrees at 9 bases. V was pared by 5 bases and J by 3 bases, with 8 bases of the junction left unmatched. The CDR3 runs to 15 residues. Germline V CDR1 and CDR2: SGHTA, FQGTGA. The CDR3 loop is CASSRLAAEGYEQYF. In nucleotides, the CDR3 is TGTGCCAGCAGCCGACTAGCGGCGGAGGGCTACGAGCAGTACTTC. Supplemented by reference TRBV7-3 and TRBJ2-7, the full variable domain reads GAGVSQTPSNKVTEKGKYVELRCDPISGHTALYWYRQSLGQGPEFLIYFQGTGAADDSGLPNDRFFAVRPEGSVSTLKIQRTERGDSAVYLCASSRLAAEGYEQYFGPGTRLTVT.

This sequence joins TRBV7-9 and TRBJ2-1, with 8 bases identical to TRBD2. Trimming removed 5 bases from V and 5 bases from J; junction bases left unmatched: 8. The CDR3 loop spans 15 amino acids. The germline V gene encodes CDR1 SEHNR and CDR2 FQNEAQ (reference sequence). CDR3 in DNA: TGTGCCAGCAGCCCTAGTGGGACTAGGGACAATGAGCAGTTCTTC. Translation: CASSPSGTRDNEQFF.

The CDR3 DNA reads as TGTGCCAGCAGTCGGACAGGCGACCTCAATCAGCCCCAGCATTTT. Translated: CASSRTGDLNQPQHF. V is TRBV2 and J is TRBJ1-5; 7 positions match TRBD1. The V segment lost 5 bases and the J segment 3 bases; nucleotides outside the gene matches: 7. The length of the CDR3 is 15 residues. CDR1 is SNHLY, CDR2 FYNNEI, per germline.

The DNA for the CDR3 is TGTGCCAGCTCACCAACGCCGCAGGGGGCTTCTCGGAATTCACCCCTCCACTTT. This gives the protein CASSPTPQGASRNSPLHF. The gene calls are TRBV18 and TRBJ1-6, with 8 bases that match TRBD1. Germline loops: CDR1 KGHSH, CDR2 LQKENI. The CDR3 is 18 amino acids. Unmatched junction bases numbered 13, after V lost 2 bases and J lost 7 bases.

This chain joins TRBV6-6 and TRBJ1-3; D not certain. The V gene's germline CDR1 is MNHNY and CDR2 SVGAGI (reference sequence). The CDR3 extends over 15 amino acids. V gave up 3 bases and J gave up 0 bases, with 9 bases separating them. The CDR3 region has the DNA TGTGCCAGCAGTTATTCGGGCCCCTCTGGAAACACCATATATTTT. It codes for CASSYSGPSGNTIYF.